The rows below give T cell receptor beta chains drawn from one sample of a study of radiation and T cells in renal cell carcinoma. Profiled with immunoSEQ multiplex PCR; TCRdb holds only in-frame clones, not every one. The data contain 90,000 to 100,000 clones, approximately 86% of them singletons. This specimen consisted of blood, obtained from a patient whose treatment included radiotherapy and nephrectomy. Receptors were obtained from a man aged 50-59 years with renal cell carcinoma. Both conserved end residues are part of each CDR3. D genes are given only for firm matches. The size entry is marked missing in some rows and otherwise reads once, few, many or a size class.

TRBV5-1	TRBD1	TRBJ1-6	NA	TGCGCCAGCAGCTCTGACAGGGGGCTTCTTGGTAATTCACCCCTCCACTTT	CASSSDRGLLGNSPLHF
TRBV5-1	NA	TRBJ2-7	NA	TGCGCCAGCAGCCCGAATACGCCCGCCTACGAGCAGTACTTC	CASSPNTPAYEQYF
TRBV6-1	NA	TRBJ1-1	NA	TGTGCCAGCAGTGACGGGTGGGAGTACACTGAAGCTTTCTTT	CASSDGWEYTEAFF
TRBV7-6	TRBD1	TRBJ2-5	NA	TGTGCCAGCAGCCAACAACCCTACAGGGGCGGGTTTGAGACCCAGTACTTC	CASSQQPYRGGFETQYF
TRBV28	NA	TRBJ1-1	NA	TGTGCCAGCAGCCGAGGGGATTTGAACACTGAAGCTTTCTTT	CASSRGDLNTEAFF
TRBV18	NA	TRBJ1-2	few	TGTGCCAGCTCACCGACGGGAGTAAACTATGGCTACACCTTC	CASSPTGVNYGYTF
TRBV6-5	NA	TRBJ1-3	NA	TGTGCCAGCCGGCCGTGGGATGGAAACACCATATATTTT	CASRPWDGNTIYF
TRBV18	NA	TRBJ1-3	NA	TGTGCCAGCTCACCAGACAGTGGAAACACCATATATTTT	CASSPDSGNTIYF
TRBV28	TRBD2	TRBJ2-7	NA	TGTGCCAGCAGCTCTACGGCTGTTGGGCGGGAGTGGGTCCCTTACGAGCAGTACTTC	CASSSTAVGREWVPYEQYF
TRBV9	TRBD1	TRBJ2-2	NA	TGTGCCAGCAGCGTAGGGACAGGGGCGGTACCCGGGGAGCTGTTTTTT	CASSVGTGAVPGELFF
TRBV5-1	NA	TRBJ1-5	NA	TGCGCCAGCAGCTTGGGGGGACGGAATCAGCCCCAGCATTTT	CASSLGGRNQPQHF
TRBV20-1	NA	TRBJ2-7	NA	TGCAGTGCTCAGGGGCTCTACGAGCAGTACTTC	CSAQGLYEQYF
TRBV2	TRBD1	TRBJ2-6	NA	TGTGCCAGCAGCGAGGACAGGGCCTCTGGGGCCAACGTCCTGACTTTC	CASSEDRASGANVLTF
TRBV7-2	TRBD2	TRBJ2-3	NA	TGTGCCAGCAGCCCTAGACTAGCGGGGGGGCAGTACACAGATACGCAGTATTTT	CASSPRLAGGQYTDTQYF
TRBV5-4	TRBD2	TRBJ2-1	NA	TGTGCCAGCAGCCTTAGCGGGGGCACCTACAATGAGCAGTTCTTC	CASSLSGGTYNEQFF
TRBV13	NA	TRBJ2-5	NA	TGTGCCAGCAGCTTAGGGGGGCACCAAGAGACCCAGTACTTC	CASSLGGHQETQYF
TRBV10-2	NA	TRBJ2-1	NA	TGCGCCAGTAAAGCTTCTACCTACAATGAGCAGTTCTTC	CASKASTYNEQFF
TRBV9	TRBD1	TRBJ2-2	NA	TGTGCCAGCAGCTCTAGGACAGGGGAGTTTCCCGGGGAGCTGTTTTTT	CASSSRTGEFPGELFF
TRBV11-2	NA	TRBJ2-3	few	TGTGCCAGCAGCTTAGAGGGACTCAGGGATACGCAGTATTTT	CASSLEGLRDTQYF
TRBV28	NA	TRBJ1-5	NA	TGTGCCAGCACCCCCGAAAGGGGTTCATTTCCTCGGCCCCAGCATTTT	CASTPERGSFPRPQHF
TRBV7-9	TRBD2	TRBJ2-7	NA	TGTGCCAGCAGCTTGTCTAGCGGGAGTTTCTACGAGCAGTACTTC	CASSLSSGSFYEQYF
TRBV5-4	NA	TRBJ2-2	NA	TGTGCCAGCAGCTTGGCCGGGGGTCGGACCGGGGAGCTGTTTTTT	CASSLAGGRTGELFF
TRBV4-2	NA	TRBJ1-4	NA	TGTGCCAGCAGCCAACCCGACGCAACTAATGAAAAACTGTTTTTT	CASSQPDATNEKLFF